The 2 T cell receptor beta chains in this list originate from one sample, sequenced in a study of regulatory T cells in long-lasting Graves disease. Relying on iRepertoire HTBI primers and Arm-PCR of CDR3 regions, the team built TCR beta libraries. TCRdb reanalysed the multiplex PCR reads using MiXCR and keeps one entry per CDR3 protein. The sample gives 350,000 to 500,000 distinct CDR3 sequences, roughly 23% of which show up once; approximately 15% is in the top ten. As for time point: persistent/refractory GD, antithyroid drugs over 5 years with positive TRAb. PBMCs provided the RNA from which the TCR library was made. Source: peripheral blood mononuclear cells (PBMCs), taken when the disease was refractory, from a patient treated with antithyroid drugs. The receptor set was obtained from a female donor with Graves disease.

This chain links TRBV11-1 with TRBJ1-1; 8 bases agree with TRBD1. This CDR3 spans 16 amino acids. Trimming cost V 5 bases and J 1 base; bases outside gene matches: 9. Per the germline V gene, CDR1 is SGHAT and CDR2 is FQDESV (reference sequence). The CDR3 bases are TGTGCCAGCAGCCACATGGACAGGGCGCCGAACACTGAAGCTTTCTTT. It yields the protein CASSHMDRAPNTEAFF.

This clonotype was counted a few times. A much larger clone lies one base from this, so it may be a read error. V is TRBV5-5 and J is TRBJ2-5; D gene unclear. The V gene's germline CDR1 is SGHKS and CDR2 YYEKEE (reference sequence). V lost 4 bases and J 2 bases, leaving 9 bases between the germline ends. The CDR3 has 13 amino acids. The CDR3 protein is CASSKAGQETQYF. CDR3 DNA sequence: TGTGCCAGCAGCAAGGCAGGTCAAGAGACCCAGTACTTC.